The rows below give T cell receptor beta chains drawn from one sample of a study of cytomegalovirus exposure and HLA in healthy donors. The protocol was immunoSEQ multiplex PCR, while the TCRdb copy is restricted to in-frame clones and leaves out a portion. The data contain around 80,000 clones, approximately 62% of them singletons. The sequencing input was PBMCs. All receptors derive from a male donor in good health and CMV-seropositive. The CDR3 runs from the conserved cysteine through the conserved F or W. Each record gives: V gene, D gene, clone size, J gene, CDR3 DNA, CDR3 protein. D genes are given only for firm matches. The size of a clone is reported for some rows only, either as once, few or many, or as a class for expanded clones.

TRBV28,TRBD2,NA,TRBJ2-7,TGTGCCAGCAGTCCCACTAGCGATCCGGACCACGAGCAGTACTTC,CASSPTSDPDHEQYF
TRBV5-4,NA,NA,TRBJ2-1,TGTGCCAGCAGCACAGGGATTAACGATGAGCAGTTCTTC,CASSTGINDEQFF
TRBV6-5,NA,NA,TRBJ1-5,TGTGCCAGCAGTCTCGCCGACTTCCAGCCCCAGCATTTT,CASSLADFQPQHF
TRBV19,TRBD1,NA,TRBJ2-7,TGTGCCAGTAGTATGGCCGGGACAGACTACTACGAGCAGTACTTC,CASSMAGTDYYEQYF
TRBV19,TRBD2,NA,TRBJ2-3,TGTGCCAGTAGGGTGCGGGGGAGCACAGATACGCAGTATTTT,CASRVRGSTDTQYF
TRBV7-8,TRBD1,few,TRBJ1-5,TGTGCCAGCAGCTTAGCGCGCAGGGGGCTTATCAATCAGCCCCAGCATTTT,CASSLARRGLINQPQHF
TRBV5-1,NA,NA,TRBJ1-2,TGCGCCAGCAACCCTACCCAGTTTGGCGGAGGCTACACCTTC,CASNPTQFGGGYTF
TRBV15,TRBD2,NA,TRBJ2-5,TGTGCCACCAGCATGAGCGGGAGTGCAGAGACCCAGTACTTC,CATSMSGSAETQYF
TRBV10-3,TRBD1,NA,TRBJ1-5,TGTGCCTCCCAGGGGGCGCGGGGCAATCAGCCCCAGCATTTT,CASQGARGNQPQHF
TRBV9,NA,few,TRBJ2-7,TGTGCCAGCAGCGTAGGGACAGTCTCCTACGAGCAGTACTTC,CASSVGTVSYEQYF
TRBV28,TRBD2,once,TRBJ2-1,TGTGCCAGCAGCCCCACCTCACTAGCGGGAGGGCGAAATGAGCAGTTCTTC,CASSPTSLAGGRNEQFF
TRBV2,NA,NA,TRBJ2-7,TGTGCCAGCAGGGGAGGACTCTACGAGCAGTACTTC,CASRGGLYEQYF
TRBV5-1,TRBD1,few,TRBJ1-5,TGCGCCAGCAGACCCACAGGGGGCAATCAGCCCCAGCATTTT,CASRPTGGNQPQHF
TRBV4-2,NA,NA,TRBJ2-2,TGTGCCAGCAGCGATCTGATGCGACACAACACCGGGGAGCTGTTTTTT,CASSDLMRHNTGELFF
TRBV19,TRBD1,NA,TRBJ1-5,TGTGCCAGTAGTATTGGGACAGGGGGGGGAAATCAGCCCCAGCATTTT,CASSIGTGGGNQPQHF
TRBV5-4,NA,NA,TRBJ1-1,TGTGCCAGCAGCTTGGGCGGGGGCAGGTATTCGAACACTGAAGCTTTCTTT,CASSLGGGRYSNTEAFF
TRBV14,NA,NA,TRBJ2-6,TGTGCCAGCAGCCACCAACAGTTCTCTGGGGCCAACGTCCTGACTTTC,CASSHQQFSGANVLTF
TRBV19,TRBD1,NA,TRBJ1-5,TGTGCCAGTAGTCCCCCCCTGCGGGACAGGGGAGCGGTAAAGAATCAGCCCCAGCATTTT,CASSPPLRDRGAVKNQPQHF
TRBV7-7,TRBD1,NA,TRBJ2-3,TGTGCCAGCAGCTCAGGACAGGGCTGGACAGATACGCAGTATTTT,CASSSGQGWTDTQYF
TRBV28,NA,NA,TRBJ2-2,TGTGCCAGCAGCGCCGGGGAGCTGTTTTTT,CASSAGELFF
TRBV19,NA,few,TRBJ1-2,TGTGCCAGTAGCGATATCACAGGGAACTATGGCTACACCTTC,CASSDITGNYGYTF
TRBV2,TRBD1,NA,TRBJ1-2,TGTGCCAGCATTTCCGGGACAGAGAACTATGGCTACACCTTC,CASISGTENYGYTF
TRBV7-7,NA,NA,TRBJ2-7,TGTGCCAGCAGCCCTCTAGTCAGCTCCTACGAGCAGTACTTC,CASSPLVSSYEQYF
TRBV18,TRBD1,NA,TRBJ2-7,TGTGCCAGCTCGCCTAGAGGGGGCGACTACGAGCAGTACTTC,CASSPRGGDYEQYF
TRBV29-1,NA,NA,TRBJ1-1,TGCAGCATATTTACAGGGACTGAAGCTTTCTTT,CSIFTGTEAFF
TRBV13,NA,NA,TRBJ2-7,TGTGCCAGCAGCTTAAGCGGGACAGGTGCCTACGAGCAGTACTTC,CASSLSGTGAYEQYF
TRBV6-1,NA,NA,TRBJ2-7,TGTGCCAGCAGTGAAATAACGGCGGACTACGAGCAGTACTTC,CASSEITADYEQYF
TRBV7-9,TRBD2,NA,TRBJ2-7,TGTTCCAGCAGCTTAGCGCTAAGGACTAGCGGGAACCCTAGTGAGCAGTACTTC,CSSSLALRTSGNPSEQYF
TRBV6-1,NA,NA,TRBJ1-1,TGTGCCAGCAGTGCTCAGGGGAAAGCTTTCTTT,CASSAQGKAFF
TRBV11-2,TRBD1,few,TRBJ1-4,TGTGCCAGCAGCGGGGACAGCGGAAAACTGTTTTTT,CASSGDSGKLFF
TRBV4-1,NA,few,TRBJ1-3,TGCGCCAGCAGCCAAGCGAACACCATATATTTT,CASSQANTIYF
TRBV5-1,TRBD1,NA,TRBJ2-7,TGCGCCAGCAGCGCGGCCGGGACAGGGGGTTCCAACGAGCAGTACTTC,CASSAAGTGGSNEQYF
TRBV30,NA,NA,TRBJ2-7,TGTGCCTGGAGACAGGGAACCTACGAGCAGTACTTC,CAWRQGTYEQYF
TRBV9,NA,NA,TRBJ1-3,TGTGCCAGCAGCGTAAGGCCGGGGTCTCTCGGAAACACCATATATTTT,CASSVRPGSLGNTIYF
TRBV11-2,NA,NA,TRBJ2-1,TGTGCCAGCAGCTTAGTTTTTCGGGTCTACAATGAGCAGTTCTTC,CASSLVFRVYNEQFF
TRBV11-2,TRBD1,few,TRBJ1-5,TGTGCCAGCAGCTTAGTAGGACAGGACAATCAGCCCCAGCATTTT,CASSLVGQDNQPQHF
TRBV5-8,NA,NA,TRBJ2-7,TGTGCCAGCAGCTTGGGCCAGGGACTTACCTACGAGCAGTACTTC,CASSLGQGLTYEQYF
TRBV7-2,TRBD1,NA,TRBJ2-7,TGTGCCAGCAGCTTAGCCCCAACGACAGGGAACGAGCAGTACTTC,CASSLAPTTGNEQYF
TRBV11-1,NA,NA,TRBJ2-3,TGTGCCAGCAGCCTTAGCACAGATACGCAGTATTTT,CASSLSTDTQYF
TRBV15,TRBD2,once,TRBJ2-3,TGTGCCACCAGCGTGGCGGGAGTCACAGATACGCAGTATTTT,CATSVAGVTDTQYF
TRBV7-8,NA,NA,TRBJ2-7,TGTGCCAGCAGCTTAGGAGACTTCTACGAGCAGTACTTC,CASSLGDFYEQYF
TRBV30,TRBD1,NA,TRBJ1-2,TGTGCCTTGGAAATCAGGGGGCGCATCTATGGCTACACCTTC,CALEIRGRIYGYTF
TRBV5-1,TRBD2,NA,TRBJ2-1,TGCGCCAGCAGCTTGATGGGACTAGCGGGGCCCCATGACGAGCAGTTCTTC,CASSLMGLAGPHDEQFF
TRBV6-1,TRBD1,NA,TRBJ2-5,TGTGCCAGCAGTGACATGGGACAGGTGGGAGAGACCCAGTACTTC,CASSDMGQVGETQYF
TRBV28,NA,NA,TRBJ1-2,TGTGCCAGCAAAACAGGTTATGGCTACACCTTC,CASKTGYGYTF